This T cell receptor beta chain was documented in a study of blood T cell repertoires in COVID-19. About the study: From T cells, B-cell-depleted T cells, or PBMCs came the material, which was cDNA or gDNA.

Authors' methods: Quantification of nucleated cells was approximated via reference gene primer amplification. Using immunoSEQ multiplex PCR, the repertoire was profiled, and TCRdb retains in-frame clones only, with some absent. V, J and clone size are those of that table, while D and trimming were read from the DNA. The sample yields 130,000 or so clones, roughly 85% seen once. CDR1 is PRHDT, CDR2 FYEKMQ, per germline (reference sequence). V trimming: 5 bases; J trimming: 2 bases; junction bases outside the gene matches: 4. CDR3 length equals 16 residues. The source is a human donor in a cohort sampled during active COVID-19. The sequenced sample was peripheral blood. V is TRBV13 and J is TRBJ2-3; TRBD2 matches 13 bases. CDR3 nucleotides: TGTGCCAGCAGCCTCGGGACTAGCGGGACCACAGATACGCAGTATTTT. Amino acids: CASSLGTSGTTDTQYF.